This T cell receptor beta chain stems from a study of T cell changes during pregnancy in multiple sclerosis. Produced via immunoSEQ multiplex PCR; TCRdb's table is partial and in-frame only. The table includes tens of thousands of clones, about 91% detected once. Per the germline V gene, CDR1 is GTSNPN and CDR2 is SVGIG (reference sequence). The CDR3 consists of 14 residues. The V end was cut by 0 bases, the J end by 6 bases, with 12 bases between. Sequencing was performed on CD4+ T cells from peripheral blood mononuclear cells, taken after pregnancy. The genes are TRBV30 and TRBJ1-5; D call uncertain. This clonotype was obtained from a female donor in good health, enrolled as a control in a pregnancy study. CDR3 nucleotides: TGTGCCTGGAGTGTACGCGGCCTTACTCAGCCCCAGCATTTT. This translates into CAWSVRGLTQPQHF.